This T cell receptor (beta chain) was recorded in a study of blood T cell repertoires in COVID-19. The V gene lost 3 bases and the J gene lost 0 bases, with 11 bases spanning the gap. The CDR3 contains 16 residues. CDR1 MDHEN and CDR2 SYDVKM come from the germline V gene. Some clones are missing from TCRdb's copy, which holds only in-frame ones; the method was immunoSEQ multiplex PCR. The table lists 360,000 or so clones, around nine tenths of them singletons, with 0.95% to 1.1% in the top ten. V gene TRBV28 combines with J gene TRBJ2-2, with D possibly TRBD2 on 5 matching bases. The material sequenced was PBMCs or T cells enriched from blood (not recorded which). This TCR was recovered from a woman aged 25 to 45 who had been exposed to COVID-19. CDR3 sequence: CASSFRGPANTGELFF. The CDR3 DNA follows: TGTGCCAGCAGTTTTAGAGGGCCCGCGAACACCGGGGAGCTGTTTTTT.